The 27 T cell receptor beta chains presented below share a single source sample, sequenced in a study of blood T cell repertoires in COVID-19. TCRdb keeps only in-frame clones here, not all; method: immunoSEQ multiplex PCR. This repertoire shows fewer than 150,000 clones, around 89% found once; its top ten account for approximately 10%. Sequenced sample: peripheral blood. Source of these receptors: a woman older than 75 with acute or convalescent COVID-19.

The rearrangement joins TRBV4-3 to TRBJ1-2, with D unclear. Trimming left V 4 bases short and J 4 bases short, with 16 bases between. The CDR3 has 15 residues. The V gene's germline CDR1 is LGHNA and CDR2 YSLEER. DNA of the CDR3: TGCGCCAGCAGCCCTGAGGTCATCAGCTTCTATGGCTACACCTTC. Protein product: CASSPEVISFYGYTF.

The chain couples TRBV10-3 to TRBJ1-1; D remains unclear. Germline CDR1 reads ENHRY; CDR2 reads SYGVKD. The CDR3 is 13 amino acids. Trimming cost V 5 bases and J 6 bases, with 13 bases left between them. CDR3 sequence: CAISPPGGPEAFF. The CDR3 DNA sequence: TGTGCCATCAGTCCCCCGGGAGGTCCTGAAGCTTTCTTT.

This clone was seen a few times. V is TRBV2 and J is TRBJ2-7; no reliable D call. From germline, CDR1 is SNHLY and CDR2 FYNNEI. The CDR3 totals 12 residues. Trimming cost V 5 bases and J 1 base, with 6 bases left between them. The CDR3 protein is CASSNLSYEQYF. Here the CDR3 DNA reads TGTGCCAGCAGTAACTTGTCCTACGAGCAGTACTTC.

V and J are TRBV27 and TRBJ2-1; 7 bases agree with TRBD1. Germline values: CDR1 MNHEY, CDR2 SMNVEV (reference sequence). The CDR3 has 16 amino acids. V trimming: 5 bases; J trimming: 0 bases; junction bases outside the gene matches: 7. The CDR3 DNA reads as TGTGCCAGCAGTCTACGGGGACAGAGCTCCTACAATGAGCAGTTCTTC. As protein: CASSLRGQSSYNEQFF.

V and J are TRBV12-3 or TRBV12-4 and TRBJ1-5; tentative D call: TRBD1 (5 bases). The ends were cut back, 6 bases at V and 6 bases at J, with 12 bases in the middle. This CDR3 has 13 residues. This CDR3 reads CASSSGFGQPQHF. The CDR3, as DNA: TGTGCCAGCAGCTCAGGGTTCGGTCAGCCCCAGCATTTT.

The CDR3 DNA sequence: TGTGCCAGCAGCGTAGGAACAGGGCGCGTGGGCACTGAAGCTTTCTTT. This codes for CASSVGTGRVGTEAFF. The chain joins TRBV9 to TRBJ1-1; perhaps TRBD1 as D (6 bases). V lost 0 bases and J 4 bases, leaving 16 bases between the germline ends. Per germline, CDR1 SGDLS and CDR2 YYNGEE. The CDR3 totals 16 residues.

This chain joins TRBV15 and TRBJ2-2, with 7 bases that match TRBD2. This CDR3 region has 14 residues. V gave up 7 bases and J gave up 0 bases; unmatched junction bases: 2. Germline lookup yields CDR1 LNHNV and CDR2 YYDKDF (reference sequence). The CDR3 region is CATNRGANTGELFF. DNA of the CDR3: TGTGCCACCAACCGGGGGGCGAACACCGGGGAGCTGTTTTTT.

The V and J genes are TRBV5-1 and TRBJ1-1; D is unclear. V shed 1 base and J shed 6 bases, with 13 bases lying between them. From germline, CDR1 is SGHRS and CDR2 YFSETQ. The CDR3 has 14 residues. CDR3 nucleotide sequence: TGCGCCAGCAGCTTGTACGGGTTTCTATCTGAAGCTTTCTTT. As protein: CASSLYGFLSEAFF.

The gene calls are TRBV6-5 and TRBJ1-2, with 8 bases identical to TRBD1. CDR1 is MNHEY and CDR2 is SVGAGI in the germline V gene. V shed 6 bases, J shed 8 bases, and the junction held 5 bases outside the gene matches. The CDR3 extends over 12 amino acids. CDR3 region: CASRGTGRGYTF. CDR3 nucleotides: TGTGCCAGCAGGGGGACAGGCAGGGGCTACACCTTC.

CDR3 nucleotide sequence: TGTGCCAGCAGCTTGGCCCTAGGGGTCACTGAAGCTTTCTTT. Translating gives CASSLALGVTEAFF. V and J are TRBV5-4 and TRBJ1-1, with D possibly being TRBD1 (5 bases). The V and J ends lost 0 bases and 4 bases respectively, with 10 bases between them. This CDR3 has 14 amino acids. Germline loops: CDR1 SGHNT, CDR2 YYREEE (reference sequence).

This chain joins TRBV10-2 and TRBJ1-5; the D is unclear. V was cut by 7 bases and J by 5 bases, with 12 bases left in between. This CDR3 is 13 amino acids long. Looked up from germline, CDR1 is WSHSY and CDR2 is SAAADI. The DNA for the CDR3 is TGCGCCAGCAAACCTGGAGAGTATCAGCCCCAGCATTTT. It codes for CASKPGEYQPQHF.

The chain couples TRBV18 to TRBJ2-4, with TRBD1 as a possible D gene (5 bases). Germline values: CDR1 KGHSH, CDR2 LQKENI. The CDR3 consists of 13 residues. Trimming shortened V by 2 bases and J by 6 bases, and 8 bases separated the two germline ends. CDR3 nucleotide sequence: TGTGCCAGCTCACCAGAGCAGGGAAACATTCAGTACTTC. This encodes CASSPEQGNIQYF. Full variable domain (outside the CDR3, taken from reference TRBV18 and TRBJ2-4): NAGVMQNPRHLVRRRGQEARLRCSPMKGHSHVYWYRQLPEEGLKFMVYLQKENIIDESGMPKERFSAEFPKEGPSILRIQQVVRGDSAAYFCASSPEQGNIQYFGAGTRLSVL.

V is TRBV9 and J is TRBJ2-5, with a possible D match to TRBD2 (5 bases). The CDR3 is 15 residues long. With 4 bases removed from V and 0 bases from J, the gap between germline ends came to 13 bases. CDR1 is SGDLS, CDR2 YYNGEE, per germline. The CDR3 DNA is TGTGCCAGCAGCTCCCTAGGGAGTTACCAAGAGACCCAGTACTTC. It yields the protein CASSSLGSYQETQYF.

The chain joins TRBV19 to TRBJ2-4; D is perhaps TRBD1 (6 bases). V was shortened by 6 bases and J by 0 bases, with 12 bases between the two germline ends. The CDR3 has 15 amino acids. CDR1 is LNHDA, CDR2 SQIVND, per germline (reference sequence). The CDR3 DNA reads as TGTGCCAGTAGCGGGACACAACTAGCCAAAAACATTCAGTACTTC. Protein sequence: CASSGTQLAKNIQYF.

The chain carries TRBV11-2 and TRBJ2-2; 7 nucleotides line up with TRBD1. CDR1 is SGHAT, CDR2 FQNNGV, per germline. The trim removed 5 bases at V and 0 bases at J, leaving 6 bases unmatched. This CDR3 has 16 residues. CDR3 DNA: TGTGCCAGCAGCCGCCAACAGGGGACGAACACCGGGGAGCTGTTTTTT. Its protein is CASSRQQGTNTGELFF.

The chain links TRBV18 to TRBJ2-3, with D tentatively TRBD1 (6 bases). The CDR3 has 17 residues. Germline loops: CDR1 KGHSH, CDR2 LQKENI. V was pared by 2 bases and J by 2 bases, with 17 bases between. The DNA of the CDR3 is TGTGCCAGCTCACCATTTAGGTTACAGGGAATCACAGATACGCAGTATTTT. This sequence encodes CASSPFRLQGITDTQYF.

Concerning this clone itself: Other nucleotide sequences from this sample produce the same CDR3. The chain has TRBV19 and TRBJ1-6; 8 bases line up with TRBD1. The V and J ends lost 2 bases and 11 bases, in that order; junction bases with no gene match: 5. CDR1 LNHDA and CDR2 SQIVND come from the germline V gene (reference sequence). This CDR3 is built from 14 residues. The CDR3, as DNA: TGTGCCAGTAGTATAAGAGACAGGGGTACACCCCTCCACTTT. It codes for CASSIRDRGTPLHF.

V is TRBV18 and J is TRBJ1-2; possibly TRBD1 for D (5 bases). Between the trimmed V and J ends, which lost 4 bases and 1 base, there was a span of 13 bases. The CDR3 totals 15 residues. Germline V gene sequence: CDR1 KGHSH, CDR2 LQKENI. CDR3 sequence reads: CASSQVLGDNYGYTF. In DNA, the CDR3 is TGTGCCAGCTCACAAGTTTTAGGGGATAACTATGGCTACACCTTC. Full variable domain (remainder filled in from reference TRBV18 and TRBJ1-2): NAGVMQNPRHLVRRRGQEARLRCSPMKGHSHVYWYRQLPEEGLKFMVYLQKENIIDESGMPKERFSAEFPKEGPSILRIQQVVRGDSAAYFCASSQVLGDNYGYTFGSGTRLTVV.

The rearrangement uses TRBV9 and TRBJ2-2; D is ambiguous. In germline, CDR1 is SGDLS, CDR2 YYNGEE. The CDR3 consists of 14 residues. Deletions cut 0 bases from V and 1 base from J, with 4 bases between. CDR3 protein: CASSVDWNTGELFF. Written as DNA, the CDR3 is TGTGCCAGCAGCGTAGACTGGAACACCGGGGAGCTGTTTTTT.

The chain uses TRBV25-1 and TRBJ2-3; D remains unclear. V was shortened by 0 bases and J by 4 bases, with 5 bases between the two germline ends. Germline V gene lookup returns CDR1 MGHDK and CDR2 SYGVNS. This CDR3 has 13 residues. CDR3 nucleotides: TGTGCCAGCAGTGAATACTCCGCAGATACGCAGTATTTT. Its translation: CASSEYSADTQYF.

V usage is TRBV6-2 or TRBV6-3 and J usage is TRBJ2-1; D may be TRBD2 (5 bases). The CDR3 runs 16 residues. Germline-derived CDR1 and CDR2 are MNHEY and SVGEGT. The V end was cut by 6 bases, the J end by 4 bases, with 19 bases between. The CDR3 region is CASRYRGEGFYNEQFF. The DNA of the CDR3 is TGTGCCAGCAGGTACCGCGGAGAGGGTTTTTACAATGAGCAGTTCTTC.

The rearrangement links TRBV5-1 to TRBJ2-5; perhaps TRBD1 as D (5 bases). CDR3 length: 15 residues. Germline CDR1 reads SGHRS; CDR2 reads YFSETQ. The ends were cut back, 3 bases at V and 2 bases at J, with 14 bases in the middle. The CDR3 is CASSWTGHSQETQYF. CDR3 DNA sequence: TGCGCCAGCAGCTGGACCGGACACTCACAAGAGACCCAGTACTTC.

The chain employs TRBV9 and TRBJ2-7; D uncertain. The CDR3 covers 16 residues. Germline loops: CDR1 SGDLS, CDR2 YYNGEE. V lost 0 bases and J 1 base, leaving 14 bases between the germline ends. CDR3 sequence reads: CASSVGADHDSYEQYF. The CDR3, as DNA: TGTGCCAGCAGCGTAGGCGCGGATCACGATTCCTACGAGCAGTACTTC. Full variable domain (rest looked up from reference TRBV9 and TRBJ2-7): DSGVTQTPKHLITATGQRVTLRCSPRSGDLSVYWYQQSLDQGLQFLIQYYNGEERAKGNILERFSAQQFPDLHSELNLSSLELGDSALYFCASSVGADHDSYEQYFGPGTRLTVT.

V gene TRBV6-5 combines with J gene TRBJ2-7; a possible D gene is TRBD1 (6 bases). The CDR3 runs to 12 residues. Per germline, CDR1 MNHEY and CDR2 SVGAGI. V gave up 9 bases and J gave up 2 bases, with 11 bases separating them. The CDR3 loop is CASYGTTYEQYF. CDR3 sequence (DNA): TGTGCCAGTTACGGGACAACCTACGAGCAGTACTTC.

V usage is TRBV5-6 and J usage is TRBJ2-5; a weak D match, TRBD2 (6 bases). The germline CDR1 and CDR2 sequences are SGHDT and YYEEEE. The CDR3 extends over 17 amino acids. Between the trimmed V and J ends, which lost 1 base and 3 bases, there was a span of 19 bases. This CDR3 is CASSLLGFAGKEETQYF. As DNA, the CDR3 is TGTGCCAGCAGCTTGTTGGGGTTCGCGGGGAAGGAAGAGACCCAGTACTTC.

This chain joins TRBV5-1 and TRBJ1-5; D remains unclear. Germline V gene lookup returns CDR1 SGHRS and CDR2 YFSETQ. The CDR3 is 15 residues long. V was pared by 2 bases and J by 0 bases, with 9 bases between. Here the CDR3 DNA reads TGCGCCAGCAGCTTAAGCGGTAATAGCAATCAGCCCCAGCATTTT. Translating it yields CASSLSGNSNQPQHF.

The chain recombines TRBV2 with TRBJ1-1; 9 bases agree with TRBD1. From germline, CDR1 is SNHLY and CDR2 FYNNEI. V trimming: 6 bases; J trimming: 2 bases; junction bases outside the gene matches: 10. This CDR3 spans 16 amino acids. The CDR3 sequence is CASSTTGGSRNTEAFF. The CDR3 nucleotides read TGTGCCAGCAGCACGACAGGGGGTAGTCGAAACACTGAAGCTTTCTTT.